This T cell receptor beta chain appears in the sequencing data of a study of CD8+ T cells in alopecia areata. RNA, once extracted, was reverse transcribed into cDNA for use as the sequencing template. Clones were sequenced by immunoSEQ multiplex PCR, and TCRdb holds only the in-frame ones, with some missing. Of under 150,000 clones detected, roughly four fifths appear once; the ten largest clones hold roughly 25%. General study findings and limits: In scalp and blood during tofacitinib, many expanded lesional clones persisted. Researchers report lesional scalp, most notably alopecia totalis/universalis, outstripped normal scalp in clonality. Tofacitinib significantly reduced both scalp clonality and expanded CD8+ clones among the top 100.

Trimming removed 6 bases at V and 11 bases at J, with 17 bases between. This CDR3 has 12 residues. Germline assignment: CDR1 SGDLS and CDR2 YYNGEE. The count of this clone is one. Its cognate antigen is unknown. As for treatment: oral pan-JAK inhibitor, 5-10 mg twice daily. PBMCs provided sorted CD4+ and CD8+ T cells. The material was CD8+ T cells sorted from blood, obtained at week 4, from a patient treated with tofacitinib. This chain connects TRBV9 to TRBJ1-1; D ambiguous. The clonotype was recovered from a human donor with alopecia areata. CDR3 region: CASTPLGPGAFF. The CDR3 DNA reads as TGTGCCAGCACCCCCCTGGGCCCCGGGGCTTTCTTT.